This T cell receptor beta chain was found in a study of PD-1 blockade in classical Hodgkin lymphoma. Study outcomes and limitations: Reported findings placed baseline TCR diversity lower in newly diagnosed patients (compared with healthy donors). By cycle point C4D1, TCR diversity had risen significantly in CD4+ cells (but not CD8+ cells). Reasons behind the repertoire differences stay unclear, perhaps disease activity or earlier therapy.

The V end was cut by 1 base, the J end by 6 bases, with 20 bases between. CDR1 is SGHDT, CDR2 YYEEEE, per germline. CDR3 length: 17 residues. In the case of this clone: Its antigen is undetermined.

Every one of the patients relapsed after autologous stem cell transplantation (brentuximab vedotin exposure was variable). Complete response, partial response or progressive disease constituted the best responses recorded. The repertoire was sequenced with immunoSEQ multiplex PCR; TCRdb's copy has only in-frame clones and lacks some. Here the sample spans 55,000 to 75,000 clones, about 92% being singletons. The TCR sequence derives from a human donor with classical Hodgkin lymphoma. This material consisted of peripheral blood mononuclear cells (PBMCs), taken at baseline. This sequence joins TRBV5-6 and TRBJ1-5; TRBD1 might be the D (6 bases). CDR3 sequence (DNA): TGTGCCAGCAGCTTGATGGGGATCCAGGGGTACGGTCAGCCCCAGCATTTT. This gives the protein CASSLMGIQGYGQPQHF.